Listed here are 11 T cell receptor beta chains from one sample, sequenced in a study of response to subunit inactivated influenza vaccine. TCRdb reanalysed the RT-PCR reads using MiXCR and keeps one entry per CDR3 protein. The sample consists of 200,000 to 250,000 distinct CDR3 sequences, less than 15% of them appearing once. Source: non-naive T cells sorted from PBMCs, taken 14 days before vaccination. Receptors were obtained from a man between 50 and 59 years old who received an inactivated influenza vaccine.

This clonotype showed up many times. The gene calls are TRBV5-1 and TRBJ1-1; D may be TRBD1 (6 bases). V lost 2 bases to trimming and J lost 8 bases, with 10 bases between them. In germline, CDR1 is SGHRS, CDR2 YFSETQ. CDR3 length equals 12 residues. CDR3 amino acids: CASSFSGTEAFF. As DNA, the CDR3 is TGCGCCAGCAGCTTTTCTGGGACAGAAGCTTTCTTT.

The chain uses TRBV5-4 and TRBJ2-5; 10 bases agree with TRBD2. CDR3 length: 17 amino acids. V was clipped by 5 bases and J by 4 bases; unmatched bases: 14. The germline V gene has CDR1 SGHNT and CDR2 YYREEE (reference sequence). CDR3 protein: CASRPYLSGGAAETQYF. The CDR3 DNA reads as TGTGCCAGCAGACCGTATCTGAGCGGGGGGGCCGCAGAGACCCAGTACTTC.

This clonotype was observed many times. The rearrangement links TRBV7-9 to TRBJ2-5; 7 bases line up with TRBD1. The CDR3 is made up of 13 amino acids. Germline V gene data show CDR1 as SEHNR and CDR2 as FQNEAQ (reference sequence). V was clipped by 8 bases and J by 4 bases; unmatched bases: 7. CDR3: CASQRGQLETQYF. For the CDR3, the DNA is TGTGCCAGCCAAAGGGGGCAACTAGAGACCCAGTACTTC.

This clonotype was picked up a small number of times. The chain employs TRBV5-1 and TRBJ2-1, with a weak D call TRBD2 (6 bases). Germline assignment: CDR1 SGHRS and CDR2 YFSETQ. The CDR3 is 14 residues long. The V end lost 4 bases, the J end lost 9 bases, and 17 bases lay between the germline ends. CDR3 residues: CASSQDYKLGEQFF. The CDR3, as DNA: TGCGCCAGCAGCCAGGACTATAAGCTCGGTGAGCAGTTCTTC.

This clonotype has a count of ten or more. The chain carries TRBV4-1 and TRBJ1-3; D is unclear. The CDR3 length is 12 residues. The V gene's germline CDR1 is MGHRA and CDR2 YSYEKL. V dropped 4 bases and J dropped 4 bases, with 5 bases sitting between them. Written as DNA, the CDR3 is TGCGCCAGCAGCCTAACGGGAAACACCATATATTTT. It codes for CASSLTGNTIYF.

V gene TRBV7-3 combines with J gene TRBJ2-1; D gene unclear. This CDR3 has 14 residues. Trimming stripped 2 bases from V and 2 bases from J, with 7 bases between. CDR1 SGHTA and CDR2 FQGTGA come from the germline V gene. The chain's CDR3 is CASSLGPAYNEQFF. The CDR3 DNA sequence: TGTGCCAGCAGCTTAGGTCCTGCCTACAATGAGCAGTTCTTC.

A few counts support this clonotype. The V call is TRBV11-1, the J call TRBJ2-3, with TRBD1 identical over 8 bases. The ends lost 4 bases at V and 0 bases at J; junction bases unmatched: 12. The germline V gene encodes CDR1 SGHAT and CDR2 FQDESV (reference sequence). CDR3 length: 18 amino acids. CDR3 nucleotide sequence: TGTGCCAGCAGCTCCCTCGTCGGGGACAGGTCTAGCACAGATACGCAGTATTTT. Residues: CASSSLVGDRSSTDTQYF.

This clonotype was seen at least ten times. The chain joins TRBV5-1 to TRBJ2-3; maybe TRBD1 (6 bases). The CDR3 totals 15 residues. Trimming removed 5 bases from V and 0 bases from J, with 13 bases in between. CDR1 SGHRS and CDR2 YFSETQ come from the germline V gene. The CDR3, as DNA: TGCGCCAGCAGGTCGGACAGCCCTAGCACAGATACGCAGTATTTT. It encodes CASRSDSPSTDTQYF.

This CDR3 reads CASSLPASVGELFF. Written as DNA, the CDR3 is TGTGCCAGCAGCTTGCCCGCGTCTGTTGGGGAGCTGTTTTTT. The genes are TRBV5-5 and TRBJ2-2; D gene ambiguous. V was clipped by 1 base and J by 8 bases, with 12 bases between them. The CDR3 has 14 amino acids. Germline CDR1 reads SGHKS; CDR2 reads YYEKEE (reference sequence).

This clonotype was seen a few times. V usage is TRBV3-1 and J usage is TRBJ2-2; D gene unclear. The CDR3 extends over 13 amino acids. Germline V gene sequence: CDR1 LGHDT, CDR2 YNNKEL (reference sequence). V gave up 4 bases and J gave up 5 bases, with 8 bases separating them. Here the CDR3 reads CASSPTVTGELFF. As DNA, the CDR3 is TGTGCCAGCAGCCCGACGGTTACCGGGGAGCTGTTTTTT. The full variable domain, completed using reference TRBV3-1 and TRBJ2-2, is DTAVSQTPKYLVTQMGNDKSIKCEQNLGHDTMYWYKQDSKKFLKIMFSYNNKELIINETVPNRFSPKSPDKAHLNLHINSLELGDSAVYFCASSPTVTGELFFGEGSRLTVL.

Many counts were recorded for this clonotype. This rearrangement joins TRBV20-1 to TRBJ1-2; 8 positions agree with TRBD1. CDR1 is DFQATT and CDR2 is SNEGSKA in the germline V gene (reference sequence). V dropped 4 bases and J dropped 5; count of bases not matched to a gene: 3. The CDR3 sequence is 12 residues long. The CDR3 protein is CSATGGIYGYTF. CDR3 DNA: TGCAGTGCTACAGGGGGCATATATGGCTACACCTTC.